This TCR beta chain derives from a study of blood T cell repertoires in COVID-19. In the study overall: COVID-19 samples from acute and convalescent phases originated in the United States, Italy and Spain.

Individuals aged about 18 to 90 years were recruited from fewer than 30 US areas. Grouping used clinical history reported by participants in a survey and questionnaire. Cohort 3 donors were reported recovered after two negative PCRs, clearance, or symptom resolution. This clone turned up a few times. Repertoires were generated with immunoSEQ multiplex PCR, while TCRdb's copy carries only in-frame clones and drops some. The data show about 290,000 clones, about nine tenths seen once. Germline V gives CDR1 MNHEY, CDR2 SVGAGI. V was cut by 6 bases and J by 7 bases, with 16 bases left in between. This CDR3 has 14 amino acids.

Input material: PBMCs or T cells enriched from blood (not recorded which). This TCR was sampled from a woman in her forties who had recovered from COVID-19. V usage is TRBV6-5 and J usage is TRBJ2-1, with a possible D match to TRBD1 (5 bases). The CDR3 is CASSLAAGYNEQFF. Written as DNA, the CDR3 is TGTGCCAGCAGCTTAGCAGCAGGGTATAATGAGCAGTTCTTC.